These 7 T cell receptor beta chains share one sample of origin, sequenced in a study of Graves' ophthalmopathy and Graves' hyperthyroidism (dated by TCRdb to the late 2010s). Reads for this sample came from an Illumina HiSeq 2000. For repertoire sequencing, the TCR beta CDR3 regions were amplified from RNA transcripts. The first round of RT-PCR was done with HTBI primers and the Qiagen OneStep RT-PCR kit, and was followed by a second round of multiplex PCR, then size selection and purification. Starting from the raw public reads, TCRdb applied fastp trimming at Q25, assembled clones with MiXCR and retained in-frame beta chains. Identical CDR3 proteins give one entry, which carries the most common genes and DNA. Present in this sample are 400,000 to 450,000 distinct CDR3 sequences, roughly 20% of which were seen just once. 2.5% to 3% of the sample rests with the top ten. Material for sequencing was peripheral blood. These receptors were taken from a woman younger than 30 with stable Graves' hyperthyroidism. Donor details come from another sample of the same person, matched by shared clones.

This clonotype was picked up many times. CDR3 in amino acids: CASSDIVAGNYGYTF. The CDR3 DNA follows: TGTGCCAGCAGTGACATCGTGGCGGGCAACTATGGCTACACCTTC. This chain links TRBV6-1 with TRBJ1-2; D call uncertain. Trimming left V 3 bases short and J 2 bases short, with 13 bases between. The CDR3 contains 15 residues. Germline V gene lookup returns CDR1 MNHNS and CDR2 SASEGT.

This clonotype was found many times. The genes are TRBV7-2 and TRBJ2-7; 8 bases fit TRBD2. V lost 1 base and J lost 4; bases outside the gene matches: 6. The CDR3 sequence is 15 residues long. The germline gives CDR1 SGHTA, CDR2 FQGNSA. This CDR3 reads CASSLVGLAGYEQYF. CDR3 DNA: TGTGCCAGCAGCTTAGTAGGACTAGCAGGGTACGAGCAGTACTTC. The full variable domain, in which reference TRBV7-2 and TRBJ2-7 provide the parts outside the CDR3, is GAGVSQSPSNKVTEKGKDVELRCDPISGHTALYWYRQSLGQGLEFLIYFQGNSAPDKSGLPSDRFSAERTGGSVSTLTIQRTQQEDSAVYLCASSLVGLAGYEQYFGPGTRLTVT.

This clonotype occurred many times. The V and J genes are TRBV12-3 or TRBV12-4 and TRBJ2-5; D might be TRBD1 (6 bases). The CDR3 runs 12 residues. V shed 6 bases and J shed 6 bases, with 11 bases lying between them. CDR3 region: CASSTGQKTQYF. The CDR3 region has the DNA TGTGCCAGCAGCACAGGGCAAAAGACCCAGTACTTC.

The table lists this clonotype with many counts. This chain connects TRBV12-3 or TRBV12-4 to TRBJ2-7; 10 positions agree with TRBD2. The CDR3 consists of 14 residues. V was clipped by 4 bases and J by 4 bases; unmatched bases: 4. The CDR3 nucleotides read TGTGCCAGCAGTTCGGGACTAGCGTCTTACGAGCAGTACTTC. Translating it yields CASSSGLASYEQYF.

To note about this clonotype: The junction and the germline gene differ at one end; a read error may be behind it. The chain carries TRBV7-8 and TRBJ2-4, with D unresolved. Germline lookup yields CDR1 SGHVS and CDR2 FQNEAQ. The CDR3 runs 13 residues. The CDR3, as DNA: TGTGCCAGCAGCTTAGCGGAGACAAGATTAAAGGTCTTC. Protein product: CASSLAETRLKVF.

This clonotype came up many times. The chain is built from TRBV20-1 and TRBJ2-3; D is unresolved. Trimming cost V 0 bases and J 7 bases, with 23 bases left between them. The CDR3 has 17 residues. Germline-derived CDR1 and CDR2 are DFQATT and SNEGSKA (reference sequence). The DNA of the CDR3 is TGCAGTGCTAGAGATATAGAGTGGCTCCCCCCGTTAAATACGCAGTATTTT. Translated: CSARDIEWLPPLNTQYF.

The DNA of the CDR3 is TGTGCCAGCAGGGACGGACAGGGCGGTCGAGGCTACACCTTC. Translating gives CASRDGQGGRGYTF. J is TRBJ1-2 and V is TRBV28; 8 nucleotides agree with TRBD1. V trimming: 6 bases; J trimming: 8 bases; junction bases outside the gene matches: 11. Germline loops: CDR1 MDHEN, CDR2 SYDVKM. This CDR3 spans 14 amino acids.